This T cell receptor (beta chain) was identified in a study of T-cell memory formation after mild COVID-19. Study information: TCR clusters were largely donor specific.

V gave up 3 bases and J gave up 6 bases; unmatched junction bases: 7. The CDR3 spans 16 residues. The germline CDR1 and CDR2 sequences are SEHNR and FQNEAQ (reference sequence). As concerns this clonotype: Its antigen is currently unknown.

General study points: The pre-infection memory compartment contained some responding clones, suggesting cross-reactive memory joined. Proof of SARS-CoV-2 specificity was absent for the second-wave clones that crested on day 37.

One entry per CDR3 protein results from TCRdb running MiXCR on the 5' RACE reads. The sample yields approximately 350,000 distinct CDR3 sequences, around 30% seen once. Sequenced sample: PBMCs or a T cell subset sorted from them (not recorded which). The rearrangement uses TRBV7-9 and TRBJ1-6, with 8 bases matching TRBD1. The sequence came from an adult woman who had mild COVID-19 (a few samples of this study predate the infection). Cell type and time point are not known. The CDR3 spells CASSFTQTGVNSPLHF. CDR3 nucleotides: TGTGCCAGCAGCTTCACCCAGACAGGGGTTAATTCACCCCTCCACTTT.